This paragraph reports one T cell receptor (beta chain). Its target is unknown. The CDR3 sequence is 11 residues long. The germline gives CDR1 MNHEY, CDR2 SVGEGT. Trimming cost V 6 bases and J 8 bases, with 10 bases left between them. With constant-segment primers, 5'RACE yielded cDNA libraries of TCR alpha and TCR beta that carried sample barcodes and UMIs. TCRdb re-called the 5' RACE reads through MiXCR, storing one row per CDR3 protein. Of about 350,000 distinct CDR3 sequences in the sample, roughly an eighth were seen once. This sample was included in a study of T-cell memory formation after mild COVID-19. Study-level results: Memory from before infection featured some responding clones, which suggests cross-reactive memory joined. Second-wave clones that peaked on day 37 lacked confirmed SARS-CoV-2 specificity. Contracting CD4+ clones lay largely in CM and EM, with CD8+ ones residing in EMRA.

The clonotype was recovered from a man aged 18 to 35 who had mild COVID-19 (a few samples of this study predate the infection). Cell type and time point are not known. Sequenced: PBMCs or a T cell subset sorted from them (not recorded which). This chain connects TRBV6-2 or TRBV6-3 to TRBJ2-5; no definite D call. CDR3: CASSIGPTQYF. In DNA form, the CDR3 reads TGTGCCAGCAGCATAGGACCAACCCAGTACTTC.